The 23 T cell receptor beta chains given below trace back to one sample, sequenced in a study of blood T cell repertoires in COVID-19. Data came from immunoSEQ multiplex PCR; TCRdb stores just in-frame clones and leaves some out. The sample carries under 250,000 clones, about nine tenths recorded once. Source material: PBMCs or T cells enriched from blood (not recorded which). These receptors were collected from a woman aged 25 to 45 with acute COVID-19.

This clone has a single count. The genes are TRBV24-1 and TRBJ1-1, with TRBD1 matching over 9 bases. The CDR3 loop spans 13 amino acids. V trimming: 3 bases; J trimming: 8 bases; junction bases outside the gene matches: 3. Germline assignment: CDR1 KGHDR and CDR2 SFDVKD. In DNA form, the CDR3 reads TGTGCCACCAGTGATCCCGGGACAGGGGAAGCTTTCTTT. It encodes CATSDPGTGEAFF.

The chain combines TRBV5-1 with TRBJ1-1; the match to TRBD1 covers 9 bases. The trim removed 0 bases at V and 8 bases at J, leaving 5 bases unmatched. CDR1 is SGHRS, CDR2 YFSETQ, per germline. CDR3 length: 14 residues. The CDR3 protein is CASSLDPGQGEAFF. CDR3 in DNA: TGCGCCAGCAGCTTGGACCCCGGACAGGGGGAAGCTTTCTTT. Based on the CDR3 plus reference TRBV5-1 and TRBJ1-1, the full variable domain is KAGVTQTPRYLIKTRGQQVTLSCSPISGHRSVSWYQQTPGQGLQFLFEYFSETQRNKGNFPGRFSGRQFSNSRSEMNVSTLELGDSALYLCASSLDPGQGEAFFGQGTRLTVV.

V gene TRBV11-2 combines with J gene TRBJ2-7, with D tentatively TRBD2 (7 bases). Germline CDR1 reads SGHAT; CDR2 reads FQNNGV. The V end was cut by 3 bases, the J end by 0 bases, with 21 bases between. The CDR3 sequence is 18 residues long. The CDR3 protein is CASSFRARGGGVSYEQYF. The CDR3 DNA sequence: TGTGCCAGCAGCTTTCGGGCCCGTGGGGGGGGCGTCTCCTACGAGCAGTACTTC.

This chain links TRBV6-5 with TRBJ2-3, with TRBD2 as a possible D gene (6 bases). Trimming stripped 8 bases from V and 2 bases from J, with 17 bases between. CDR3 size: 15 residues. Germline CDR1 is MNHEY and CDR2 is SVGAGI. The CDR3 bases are TGTGCCAGCTTAAAAAGCAGCGGGCACACAGATACGCAGTATTTT. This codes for CASLKSSGHTDTQYF.

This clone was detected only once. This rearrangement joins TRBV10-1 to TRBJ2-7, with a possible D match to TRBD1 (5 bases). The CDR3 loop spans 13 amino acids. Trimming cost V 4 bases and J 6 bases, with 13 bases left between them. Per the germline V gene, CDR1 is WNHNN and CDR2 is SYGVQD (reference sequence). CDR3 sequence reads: CASSVGRAAEQYF. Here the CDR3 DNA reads TGCGCCAGCAGTGTTGGCAGGGCTGCCGAGCAGTACTTC.

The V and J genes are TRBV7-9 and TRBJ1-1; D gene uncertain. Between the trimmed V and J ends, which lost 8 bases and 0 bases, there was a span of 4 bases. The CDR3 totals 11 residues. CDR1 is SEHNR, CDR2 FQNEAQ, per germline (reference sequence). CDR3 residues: CASRMNTEAFF. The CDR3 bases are TGTGCCAGCCGTATGAACACTGAAGCTTTCTTT.

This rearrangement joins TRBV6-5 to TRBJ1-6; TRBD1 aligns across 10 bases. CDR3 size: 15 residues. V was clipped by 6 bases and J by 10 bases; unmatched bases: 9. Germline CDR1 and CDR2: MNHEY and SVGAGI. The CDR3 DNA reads TGTGCCAGCAGGCGGGGACAGGGGCTTAGGTCACCCCTCCACTTT. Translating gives CASRRGQGLRSPLHF.

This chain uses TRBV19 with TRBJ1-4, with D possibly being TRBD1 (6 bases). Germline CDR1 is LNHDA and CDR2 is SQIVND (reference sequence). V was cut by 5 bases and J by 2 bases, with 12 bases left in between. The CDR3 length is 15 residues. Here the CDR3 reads CASSAGTTTNEKLFF. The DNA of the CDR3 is TGTGCCAGTAGTGCCGGGACAACCACTAATGAAAAACTGTTTTTT.

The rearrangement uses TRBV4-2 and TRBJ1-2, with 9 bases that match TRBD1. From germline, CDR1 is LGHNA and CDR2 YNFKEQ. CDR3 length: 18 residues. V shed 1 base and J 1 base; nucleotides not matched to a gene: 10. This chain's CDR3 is CASSQVAGTGTNNYGYTF. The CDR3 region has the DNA TGTGCCAGCAGCCAAGTGGCCGGGACAGGGACCAATAACTATGGCTACACCTTC.

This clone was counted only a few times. This CDR3 reads CASSLVSGPYQPQHF. In nucleotides, the CDR3 is TGTGCCAGCAGCTTAGTTTCAGGGCCCTATCAGCCCCAGCATTTT. V is TRBV7-2 and J is TRBJ1-5, with D possibly matching TRBD1 (5 bases). This CDR3 spans 15 amino acids. The ends were cut back, 1 base at V and 5 bases at J, with 12 bases in the middle. The germline CDR1 and CDR2 sequences are SGHTA and FQGNSA.

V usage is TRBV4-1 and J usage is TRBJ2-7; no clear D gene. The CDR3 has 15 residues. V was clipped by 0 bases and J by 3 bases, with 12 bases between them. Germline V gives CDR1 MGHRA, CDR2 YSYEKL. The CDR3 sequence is CASSQDGQAFYEQYF. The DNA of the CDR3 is TGCGCCAGCAGCCAAGATGGGCAGGCATTCTACGAGCAGTACTTC.

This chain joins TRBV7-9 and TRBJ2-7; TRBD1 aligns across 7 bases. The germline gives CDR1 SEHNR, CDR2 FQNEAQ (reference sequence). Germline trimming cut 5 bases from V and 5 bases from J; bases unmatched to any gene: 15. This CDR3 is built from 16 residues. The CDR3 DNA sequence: TGTGCCAGCAGCCCGACGGGGACAGCGGTAAGGCACGAGCAGTACTTC. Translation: CASSPTGTAVRHEQYF.

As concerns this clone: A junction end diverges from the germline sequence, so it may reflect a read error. Here the CDR3 DNA reads TGTGCGGGGACAGAGGCAGTGAACTTC. Protein product: CAGTEAVNF. This chain links TRBV9 with TRBJ2-7; TRBD1 aligns across 7 bases. Germline CDR1 is SGDLS and CDR2 is YYNGEE. This CDR3 contains 9 residues.

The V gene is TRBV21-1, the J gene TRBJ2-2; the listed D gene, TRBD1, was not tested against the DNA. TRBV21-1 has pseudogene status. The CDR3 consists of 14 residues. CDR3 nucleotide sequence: TGTGCCAGCGGGTTGGACAGCAACACCGGGGAGCTGTTTTTT. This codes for CASGLDSNTGELFF.

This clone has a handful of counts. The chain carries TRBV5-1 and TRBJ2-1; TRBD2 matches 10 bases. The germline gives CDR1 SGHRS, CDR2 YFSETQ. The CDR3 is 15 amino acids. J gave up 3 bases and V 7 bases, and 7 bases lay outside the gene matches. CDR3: CASDPSGGLYNEQFF. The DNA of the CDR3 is TGCGCCAGCGACCCTAGCGGGGGCCTCTACAATGAGCAGTTCTTC.

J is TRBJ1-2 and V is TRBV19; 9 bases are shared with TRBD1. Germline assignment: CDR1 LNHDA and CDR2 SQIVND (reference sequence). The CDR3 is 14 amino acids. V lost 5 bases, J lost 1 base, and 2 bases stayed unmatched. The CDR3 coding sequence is TGTGCCAGTAGTCCGACAGGGGGTAACTATGGCTACACCTTC. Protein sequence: CASSPTGGNYGYTF.

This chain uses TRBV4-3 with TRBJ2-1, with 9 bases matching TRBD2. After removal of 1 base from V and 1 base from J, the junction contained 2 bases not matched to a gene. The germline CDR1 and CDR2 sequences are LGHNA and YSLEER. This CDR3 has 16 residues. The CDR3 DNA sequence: TGCGCCAGCAGCCAAGCAGCGGGGGGATCCTACAATGAGCAGTTCTTC. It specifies CASSQAAGGSYNEQFF.

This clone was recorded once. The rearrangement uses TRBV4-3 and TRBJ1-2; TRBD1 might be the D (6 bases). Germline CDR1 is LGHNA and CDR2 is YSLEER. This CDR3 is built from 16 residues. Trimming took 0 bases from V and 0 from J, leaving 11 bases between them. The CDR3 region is CASSQEIRTANYGYTF. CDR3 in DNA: TGCGCCAGCAGCCAAGAAATAAGGACAGCTAACTATGGCTACACCTTC.

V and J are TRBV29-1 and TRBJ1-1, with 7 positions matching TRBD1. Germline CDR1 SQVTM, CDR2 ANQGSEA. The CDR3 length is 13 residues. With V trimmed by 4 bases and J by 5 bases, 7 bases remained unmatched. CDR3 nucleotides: TGCAGCGTTGGAGGGGGCGCGGGGACTGAAGCTTTCTTT. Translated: CSVGGGAGTEAFF.

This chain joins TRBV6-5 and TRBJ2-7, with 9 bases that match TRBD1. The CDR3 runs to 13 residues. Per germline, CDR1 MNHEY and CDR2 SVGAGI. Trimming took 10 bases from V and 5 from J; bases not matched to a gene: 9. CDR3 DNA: TGTGCCATCCAACCGGGACAGGGAAACGAGCAGTACTTC. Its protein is CAIQPGQGNEQYF.

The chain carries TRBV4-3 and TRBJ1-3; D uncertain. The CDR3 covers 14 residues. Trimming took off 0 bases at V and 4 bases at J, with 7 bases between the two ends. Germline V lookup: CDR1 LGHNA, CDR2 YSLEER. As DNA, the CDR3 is TGCGCCAGCAGCCAAGATTCGGGAGGAAACACCATATATTTT. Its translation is CASSQDSGGNTIYF.

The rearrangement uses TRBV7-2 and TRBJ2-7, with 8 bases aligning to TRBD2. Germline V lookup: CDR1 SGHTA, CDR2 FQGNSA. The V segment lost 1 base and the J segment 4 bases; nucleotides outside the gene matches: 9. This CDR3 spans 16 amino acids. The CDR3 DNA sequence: TGTGCCAGCAGCTTAGTAGCAGCGGGGGTCCCATACGAGCAGTACTTC. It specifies CASSLVAAGVPYEQYF.

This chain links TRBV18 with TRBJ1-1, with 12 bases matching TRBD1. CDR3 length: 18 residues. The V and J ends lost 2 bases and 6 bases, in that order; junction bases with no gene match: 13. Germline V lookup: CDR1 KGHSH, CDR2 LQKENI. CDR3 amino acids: CASSPDPGQGARGSEAFF. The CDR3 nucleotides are TGTGCCAGCTCACCAGATCCGGGACAGGGGGCGAGAGGCTCTGAAGCTTTCTTT.